The TCR beta chain described here comes from a study of T cells in Graves' hyperthyroidism and ophthalmopathy. The source material, RNA transcripts, was used to amplify TCR beta CDR3 regions. HTBI primers were used for first-round RT-PCR of the TCR CDR3. MiXCR, run by TCRdb on the multiplex PCR reads, gives a single entry per CDR3 protein. Of about 620,000 distinct CDR3 sequences in the sample, around 15% are singletons; the top ten hold over 3.5%. The CDR3 length is 15 residues. The germline gives CDR1 SQVTM, CDR2 ANQGSEA. The J segment lost 5 bases and the V segment lost 5 bases, leaving 14 bases of the junction unmatched.

V is TRBV29-1 and J is TRBJ1-1; TRBD1 agrees at 7 bases. This TCR was sampled from a woman between 25 and 40 years old with Graves' hyperthyroidism. The sample consisted of blood. This CDR3 reads CSVYRQGGVRTEAFF. Written as DNA, the CDR3 is TGCAGCGTTTACCGACAGGGTGGAGTGCGGACTGAAGCTTTCTTT.